The clone carrying this T cell receptor (beta chain) was observed many times. Its antigen remains unidentified. This entry belongs to a study of early T cells in non-severe SARS-CoV-2 infection. Study-wide background: The chains were unpaired, and the sequenced material was bulk RNA from unsorted whole blood.

MiXCR, applied by TCRdb to the 5' RACE reads, yields one record per CDR3 protein. The sample contains roughly 69,000 distinct CDR3 sequences, approximately 9.5% of which appear only once. The CDR3 totals 15 residues. After removal of 4 bases from V and 3 bases from J, the junction contained 8 bases not matched to a gene. Per the germline V gene, CDR1 is SGHTA and CDR2 is FQGNSA. Overall study findings and caveats: VDJdb-based annotation leaned toward anti-spike CD8 responses and missed private and CD4 specificities.

The receptor's source is an adult who was a healthcare worker with PCR-confirmed SARS-CoV-2 infection or an uninfected control (not recorded which). V and J are TRBV7-2 and TRBJ2-7, with 8 bases lining up with TRBD2. Sequenced: whole blood. CDR3 DNA: TGTGCCAGCAGCTCCTCGGGAGGGGCGCGCTACGAGCAGTACTTC. Its translation: CASSSSGGARYEQYF.